Listed below are T cell receptor beta chains from one sample, sequenced in a study of blood T cell repertoires in COVID-19. Using immunoSEQ multiplex PCR, the repertoire was profiled, and TCRdb retains in-frame clones only, with some absent. The sample lists 450,000 or so clones; roughly 89% were seen once. The sample taken for sequencing was peripheral blood. These receptors all come from a young man with COVID-19, enrolled during active disease. Both conserved end residues are part of each CDR3. Fields, in order: V gene, J gene, D gene, CDR3 protein. A D gene is named only where the DNA matches it firmly.

>TRBV3-1/TRBV3-2|TRBJ2-1|.
CASSPKTGVGQFF
>TRBV2|TRBJ2-7|TRBD1
CASRGQATTEQYF
>TRBV28|TRBJ1-4|.
CASSPIGPEDEKLFF
>TRBV6-5|TRBJ1-4|.
CASRFTETNEKLFF
>TRBV5-4|TRBJ1-2|TRBD1
CASSLPGQGADGYTF
>TRBV5-4|TRBJ2-2|TRBD2
CASSQGLAGHNGELFF
>TRBV3-1/TRBV3-2|TRBJ2-7|TRBD2
CASTISSAGGHEQYF
>TRBV13|TRBJ2-1|TRBD2
CASSSLAADYNEQFF
>TRBV7-6|TRBJ2-1|TRBD2
CASSLVPSGKNEQFF
>TRBV2|TRBJ2-7|TRBD2
CASSHSAGGPNEQYF
>TRBV29-1|TRBJ2-7|.
CSGSGLSSYEQYF
>TRBV7-2|TRBJ1-4|TRBD1
CASSLGQNEKLFF
>TRBV3-1/TRBV3-2|TRBJ2-7|.
CASSVLGGAPYEQYF
>TRBV18|TRBJ1-1|.
CASSPGTLDTEAFF
>TRBV18|TRBJ1-5|TRBD1
CASSSGQGSNQPQHF
>TRBV9|TRBJ1-1|.
CASSVALPGTDPRGTEAFF
>TRBV6-5|TRBJ2-2|TRBD1
CASRTDRGHTGELFF